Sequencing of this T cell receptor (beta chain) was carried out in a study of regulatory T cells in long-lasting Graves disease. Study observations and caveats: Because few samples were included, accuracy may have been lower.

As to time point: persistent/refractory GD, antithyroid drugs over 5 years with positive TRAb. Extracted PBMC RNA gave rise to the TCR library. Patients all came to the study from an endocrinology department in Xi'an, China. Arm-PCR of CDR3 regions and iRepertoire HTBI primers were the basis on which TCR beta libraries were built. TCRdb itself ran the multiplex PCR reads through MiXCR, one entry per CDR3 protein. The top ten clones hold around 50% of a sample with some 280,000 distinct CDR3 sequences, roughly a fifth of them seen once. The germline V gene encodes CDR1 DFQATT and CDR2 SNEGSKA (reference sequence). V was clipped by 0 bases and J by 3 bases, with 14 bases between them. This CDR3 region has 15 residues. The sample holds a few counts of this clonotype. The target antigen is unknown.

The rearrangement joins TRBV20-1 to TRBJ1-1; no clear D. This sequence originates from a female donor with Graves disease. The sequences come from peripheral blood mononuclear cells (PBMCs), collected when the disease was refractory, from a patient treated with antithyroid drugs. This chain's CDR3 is CSARDLFNPDTEAFF. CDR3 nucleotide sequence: TGCAGTGCTAGAGATCTATTCAACCCGGACACTGAAGCTTTCTTT.